The T cell receptor beta chain under discussion was sequenced for a study of STAT5B mutations in CD4+ large granular lymphocyte leukemia (dated by TCRdb to between 2021 and 2022). Background on the whole study: Among the healthy controls, the CDR3 'QG' motif was associated with a particular HLA allele. The study compared the TCRbeta repertoires of patients with CD4+ T-cell large granular lymphocyte leukemia against those of healthy blood donors. The purity of purified fractions was confirmed by flow cytometry on FACSCanto II or FACSVerse to exceed 95% among lymphocytes. Overall study results and their limits: TRBV06-family usage was enriched among the top patient clones (8/27) compared with healthy controls (2/35). The data were not HLA-matched, and the relatively small sample size could explain the higher clonality seen in CD4+ compared with CD8+ T-LGLL. Compared with healthy CD4+ repertoires, CD4-sorted patient repertoires appeared more clonal, and this difference remained even after the putative leukemic clones were removed. Main leukemic clonotypes were private to each patient, although roughly 23% appeared at low frequency in other patients' non-leukemic repertoires.

TCRbeta rearrangements were sequenced from genomic DNA using the immunoSEQ assay at survey resolution. The source study handled its data this way. In the TCR sequencing data, the lowest productive clonotype frequency that could be detected was 2.59 x 10-5. Analyses included only productive TCRbeta rearrangements, meaning complete and in-frame sequences. The clonality of each sample was calculated as Simpson clonality in the immunoSEQ Analyzer version 3.0. Clones were categorized by frequency as very rare, small, medium, large (1-20%) or hyperexpanded (>20%). Generation probabilities were estimated with OLGA 1.2.3, V-gene circos plots were made with VDJtools, specificities were looked up in VDJdb, and CDR3 motifs were identified with GLIPH. TCRdb obtained this table from immuneACCESS and retained in-frame rearrangements with V and J assigned. These tables miss some clones; where compared with another copy, unresolved V genes account for less than half of the shortfall, and the remainder is unexplained. V and J calls and clone size follow that table, whereas D and trimming were derived from the DNA. Present in this sample are over 35,000 clones, approximately 85% of which were seen just once. The top ten hold 1% to 1.5% of the sample.

The V and J ends are trimmed by 3 bases and 5 bases, leaving 7 bases between them. The CDR3 measures 12 amino acids from cysteine to phenylalanine. This entry keeps only the CDR3 DNA: 36 bases, framed from base 1. From the germline V gene, CDR1 is SGHVS and CDR2 is FNYEAQ. Regarding this clone: Its antigen remains undetermined. Base quality data are lacking; no much larger clone is found one base away.

Healthy controls were roughly 40 blood donors whose buffy coats came from the Finnish Red Cross blood service. All TCR-sequenced material derived from peripheral blood: patient blood samples and healthy donor buffy coats. Peripheral blood mononuclear cells were isolated by Ficoll-Hypaque gradient centrifugation. CD4+ cells were magnetically purified from the buffy coats of healthy controls. Genomic DNA was extracted using the Gentra Puregene Cell and Tissue kit, and a Qubit 2.0 fluorometer was used to quantify it. This clonotype originated in a human donor in good health. The rearrangement joined TRBV7-6 to TRBJ1-1; the D gene is unclear. Specimen: CD4+ T cells from blood buffy coats. The CDR3 has the sequence CASSFLGTEAFF. The nucleotide sequence reads TGTGCCAGCAGCTTCCTGGGAACTGAAGCTTTCTTT.